This T cell receptor beta chain derives from a study of T cell changes during pregnancy in multiple sclerosis. The germline gives CDR1 SNHLY, CDR2 FYNNEI. Unmatched junction bases numbered 1, after V lost 0 bases and J lost 2 bases. The CDR3 consists of 16 residues. This clone was seen just once. The assay was immunoSEQ multiplex PCR, and TCRdb's table has in-frame clones only and misses some. The sample holds tens of thousands of clones, about 95% seen once. This sequence was found in a female donor with multiple sclerosis, enrolled in a pregnancy study. The sample was peripheral blood, taken in the second trimester of pregnancy. The chain couples TRBV2 to TRBJ2-1; 10 bases fit TRBD1. The CDR3: CASSEAGTGAYNEQFF. The CDR3 coding sequence is TGTGCCAGCAGTGAAGCTGGGACAGGGGCCTACAATGAGCAGTTCTTC.